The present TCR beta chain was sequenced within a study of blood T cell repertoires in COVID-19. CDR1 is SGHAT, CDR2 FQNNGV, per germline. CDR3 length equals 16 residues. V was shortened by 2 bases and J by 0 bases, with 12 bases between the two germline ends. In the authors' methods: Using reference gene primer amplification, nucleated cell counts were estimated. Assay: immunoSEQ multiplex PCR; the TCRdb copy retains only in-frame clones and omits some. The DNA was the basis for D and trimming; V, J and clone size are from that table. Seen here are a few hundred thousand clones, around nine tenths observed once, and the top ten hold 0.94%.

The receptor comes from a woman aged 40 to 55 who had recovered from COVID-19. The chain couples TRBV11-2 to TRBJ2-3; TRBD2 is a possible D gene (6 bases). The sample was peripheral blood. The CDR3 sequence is CASSLWGVGSTDTQYF. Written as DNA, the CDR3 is TGTGCCAGCAGCTTATGGGGGGTGGGAAGCACAGATACGCAGTATTTT.